These 28 T cell receptor beta chains were sequenced from one sample in a study of T cell responses to AZD1222 COVID-19 vaccine. Measured with immunoSEQ multiplex PCR; TCRdb has only the in-frame clones, and not every one. The profile shows approximately 150,000 clones, around 93% of them singletons. This material consisted of peripheral blood, taken on day 0 of AZD1222 vaccination. Receptors were obtained from an adult in good health.

The chain is built from TRBV7-3 and TRBJ2-7; 11 bases align to TRBD1. The V gene end was trimmed by 0 bases and the J gene end by 3 bases; junction bases not matched to a gene: 1. This CDR3 comprises 15 residues. Germline-derived CDR1 and CDR2 are SGHTA and FQGTGA. The CDR3 here is CASSLTGTGGYEQYF. As DNA, the CDR3 is TGTGCCAGCAGCTTAACGGGGACAGGGGGCTACGAGCAGTACTTC.

CDR3 bases: TGTGCCACCAGTGATTTAGGCAGAAACTATGGCTACACCTTC. It yields the protein CATSDLGRNYGYTF. The chain uses TRBV24-1 and TRBJ1-2; D unclear. CDR3 size: 14 residues. The germline V gene encodes CDR1 KGHDR and CDR2 SFDVKD. With 1 base removed from V and 2 bases from J, the gap between germline ends came to 7 bases.

The rearrangement uses TRBV12-2 and TRBJ1-4. TRBV12-2 is listed as a pseudogene. The CDR3 length is 12 residues. CDR3 loop: CASRFAVEKLFF. CDR3 coding DNA: TGTGCAAGTCGCTTTGCTGTGGAAAAACTGTTTTTT.

To note about this clone: The same CDR3 can be traced to other DNA sequences in this sample. This chain uses TRBV18 with TRBJ2-6; D not resolved. The CDR3 totals 14 residues. V gave up 2 bases and J gave up 1 base, with 3 bases separating them. Germline V gives CDR1 KGHSH, CDR2 LQKENI. Here the CDR3 reads CASSPGSGANVLTF. CDR3 in DNA: TGTGCCAGCTCACCAGGGTCTGGGGCCAACGTCCTGACTTTC.

The rearrangement links TRBV6-5 to TRBJ1-4; 8 positions match TRBD1. The J segment lost 7 bases and the V segment lost 0 bases, leaving 4 bases of the junction unmatched. The CDR3 sequence is 15 residues long. Germline V gene sequence: CDR1 MNHEY, CDR2 SVGAGI. DNA of the CDR3: TGTGCCAGCAGTTACTCGAGGACAGGGAGTGAAAAACTGTTTTTT. Translation gives CASSYSRTGSEKLFF.

The V and J genes are TRBV9 and TRBJ2-3; 8 nucleotides agree with TRBD1. The germline V gene has CDR1 SGDLS and CDR2 YYNGEE. The CDR3 consists of 16 residues. J was trimmed by 1 base and V by 4 bases; bases with no gene match: 8. CDR3 loop: CASSLQGERGTDTQYF. As DNA, the CDR3 is TGTGCCAGCAGCCTACAGGGGGAGAGGGGCACAGATACGCAGTATTTT. The whole variable domain, remainder taken from reference TRBV9 and TRBJ2-3, is DSGVTQTPKHLITATGQRVTLRCSPRSGDLSVYWYQQSLDQGLQFLIQYYNGEERAKGNILERFSAQQFPDLHSELNLSSLELGDSALYFCASSLQGERGTDTQYFGPGTRLTVL.

The gene calls are TRBV14 and TRBJ2-7; the D gene could be TRBD1 or TRBD2 (5 bases each). This CDR3 has 13 amino acids. Per germline, CDR1 SGHDN and CDR2 FVKESK. V was trimmed by 4 bases and J by 7 bases, leaving 14 bases between them. CDR3 in DNA: TGTGCCAGCAGCCGAAGCTTGGGGGAGGAGCAGTACTTC. Translated: CASSRSLGEEQYF.

This clone was recorded a few times. The V call is TRBV6-5, the J call TRBJ2-7; 11 bases are a match to TRBD2. The CDR3 is 16 amino acids. V lost 2 bases to trimming and J lost 2 bases; unmatched junction nucleotides: 5. Germline V gene sequence: CDR1 MNHEY, CDR2 SVGAGI. The DNA for the CDR3 is TGTGCCAGCAGTTACACTAGCGGGGGCAACCCCTACGAGCAGTACTTC. This translates into CASSYTSGGNPYEQYF.

The genes are TRBV19 and TRBJ2-2; 7 nucleotides align to TRBD1. The V gene end was trimmed by 3 bases and the J gene end by 6 bases; junction bases not matched to a gene: 7. This CDR3 is 15 amino acids long. Germline CDR1 reads LNHDA; CDR2 reads SQIVND (reference sequence). CDR3 nucleotide sequence: TGTGCCAGTAGTATTAGGGTCGACAGGGCCGGGGAGCTGTTTTTT. Residues: CASSIRVDRAGELFF.

V is TRBV11-2 and J is TRBJ2-2; D possibly corresponds to TRBD2 (6 bases). The CDR3 spans 15 residues. From germline, CDR1 is SGHAT and CDR2 FQNNGV. Between the trimmed V and J ends, which lost 1 base and 5 bases, there was a span of 11 bases. The CDR3 is CASSLVGGKTGELFF. The CDR3 coding sequence is TGTGCCAGCAGCTTAGTGGGGGGAAAAACCGGGGAGCTGTTTTTT.

The CDR3 loop is CASSRGGEKLFF. Here the CDR3 DNA reads TGTGCCAGCAGCCGAGGGGGGGAAAAACTGTTTTTT. J is TRBJ1-4 and V is TRBV3-1 (or the pseudogene TRBV3-2), with a weak D call TRBD1 (6 bases). Germline loops: CDR1 LGHDT, CDR2 YNNKEL (reference sequence). This CDR3 comprises 12 residues. V lost 4 bases to trimming and J lost 8 bases, with 8 bases between them.

This sequence joins TRBV6-2 or TRBV6-3 and TRBJ1-3; TRBD1 is a possible D gene (6 bases). The length of the CDR3 is 15 residues. Germline CDR1 MNHEY, CDR2 SVGEGT. Deletions cut 5 bases from V and 3 bases from J, with 14 bases between. CDR3 in amino acids: CASSPSGTFGNTIYF. CDR3 DNA sequence: TGTGCCAGCAGTCCATCCGGGACATTTGGAAACACCATATATTTT.

The genes are TRBV12-3 or TRBV12-4 and TRBJ1-2, with D possibly being TRBD1 (6 bases). The CDR3 extends over 13 amino acids. The V and J ends lost 7 bases and 7 bases respectively, with 16 bases between them. The CDR3 nucleotides are TGTGCCAGCACCTCCCTGGCAGGGGTTGGCTACACCTTC. Translation gives CASTSLAGVGYTF.

CDR3 nucleotide sequence: TGCAGCGCTTTAGGTGGGGAGTCTGAAGCTTTCTTT. Amino acid sequence: CSALGGESEAFF. V is TRBV29-1 and J is TRBJ1-1; D is unclear. Germline V gene lookup returns CDR1 SQVTM and CDR2 ANQGSEA. Trimming cost V 7 bases and J 6 bases, with 15 bases left between them. CDR3 size: 12 residues.

The CDR3 DNA reads as TGCGCCAGCAGCCAACCCGGTCGAAGTCGTGAGCAGTACTTC. It translates to CASSQPGRSREQYF. The V and J genes are TRBV4-1 and TRBJ2-7; D is ambiguous. CDR3 length equals 14 residues. V lost 2 bases, J lost 7 bases, and 15 bases lay in between. Looked up from germline, CDR1 is MGHRA and CDR2 is YSYEKL.

The rearrangement uses TRBV11-2 and TRBJ1-1; D gene uncertain. This CDR3 has 13 residues. Germline V gene lookup returns CDR1 SGHAT and CDR2 FQNNGV. The ends were cut back, 1 base at V and 0 bases at J, with 3 bases in the middle. The CDR3 DNA reads as TGTGCCAGCAGCTTAGTACTGAACACTGAAGCTTTCTTT. Residues: CASSLVLNTEAFF. The whole variable domain, remainder taken from reference TRBV11-2 and TRBJ1-1, is EAGVAQSPRYKIIEKRQSVAFWCNPISGHATLYWYQQILGQGPKLLIQFQNNGVVDDSQLPKDRFSAERLKGVDSTLKIQPAKLEDSAVYLCASSLVLNTEAFFGQGTRLTVV.

CDR3 DNA: TGCGCCAGCGGTCTCGAGGGGCTAGGTAGTTCACCCCTCCACTTT. This translates into CASGLEGLGSSPLHF. The chain joins TRBV5-1 to TRBJ1-6; D might be TRBD1 (5 bases). Between the trimmed V and J ends, which lost 7 bases and 9 bases, there was a span of 20 bases. Germline V gene sequence: CDR1 SGHRS, CDR2 YFSETQ. CDR3 length equals 15 residues. Combining the CDR3 with reference TRBV5-1 and TRBJ1-6 gives the whole variable domain KAGVTQTPRYLIKTRGQQVTLSCSPISGHRSVSWYQQTPGQGLQFLFEYFSETQRNKGNFPGRFSGRQFSNSRSEMNVSTLELGDSALYLCASGLEGLGSSPLHFGNGTRLTVT.

The J gene is TRBJ1-4, the V gene TRBV19; D remains ambiguous. This CDR3 is 16 amino acids long. Trimming took off 5 bases at V and 0 bases at J, with 13 bases between the two ends. Germline V gene lookup returns CDR1 LNHDA and CDR2 SQIVND (reference sequence). The CDR3 DNA sequence: TGTGCCAGTAGTCCCAGACGCATTGCAACTAATGAAAAACTGTTTTTT. Protein sequence: CASSPRRIATNEKLFF.

In its sample, this clone was seen once. The rearrangement links TRBV6-1 to TRBJ1-1; D is ambiguous. The CDR3 has 14 amino acids. The germline V and J ends were trimmed by 3 bases and 1 base, with 9 bases remaining between them. CDR1 is MNHNS and CDR2 is SASEGT in the germline V gene. The CDR3 coding sequence is TGTGCCAGCAGTGACGGAGGACGGAACACTGAAGCTTTCTTT. It is translated as CASSDGGRNTEAFF.

This chain uses TRBV18 with TRBJ1-1, with 8 bases that match TRBD1. The CDR3 consists of 15 residues. Germline V CDR1 and CDR2: KGHSH, LQKENI. The V gene end was trimmed by 6 bases and the J gene end by 1 base; junction bases not matched to a gene: 7. CDR3 amino acids: CASSRDRLPNTEAFF. For the CDR3, the DNA is TGTGCCAGCTCCCGGGACAGGTTACCGAACACTGAAGCTTTCTTT. The complete variable domain, with remaining parts taken from reference TRBV18 and TRBJ1-1, reads NAGVMQNPRHLVRRRGQEARLRCSPMKGHSHVYWYRQLPEEGLKFMVYLQKENIIDESGMPKERFSAEFPKEGPSILRIQQVVRGDSAAYFCASSRDRLPNTEAFFGQGTRLTVV.

The chain has TRBV13 and TRBJ1-1; 8 bases fit TRBD1. V dropped 6 bases and J dropped 4; count of bases not matched to a gene: 4. The CDR3 runs to 13 residues. Per germline, CDR1 PRHDT and CDR2 FYEKMQ (reference sequence). CDR3 coding DNA: TGTGCCAGCAGACCAACAGGGGGCACTGAAGCTTTCTTT. Amino acids: CASRPTGGTEAFF.

This clone occurred once. The chain combines TRBV12-3 or TRBV12-4 with TRBJ2-2; D is possibly TRBD1 (6 bases). V lost 6 bases to trimming and J lost 9 bases, with 11 bases between them. This CDR3 spans 12 amino acids. This CDR3 reads CASSRRGRELFF. CDR3 sequence (DNA): TGTGCCAGCAGCCGCAGGGGCAGGGAGCTGTTTTTT.

The rearrangement links TRBV3-1 (or the pseudogene TRBV3-2) to TRBJ2-7; tentative D call: TRBD1 (6 bases). With 0 bases removed from V and 2 bases from J, the gap between germline ends came to 17 bases. Germline lookup yields CDR1 LGHDT and CDR2 YNNKEL (reference sequence). The CDR3 is 17 residues long. The CDR3 region has the DNA TGTGCCAGCAGCCAAGATCCTTTTATCAGGGGCCCCTACGAGCAGTACTTC. Amino acids: CASSQDPFIRGPYEQYF.

The chain recombines TRBV10-1 with TRBJ2-7; TRBD2 is a possible D gene (5 bases). The CDR3 is 13 amino acids. V was shortened by 0 bases and J by 4 bases, with 7 bases between the two germline ends. In germline, CDR1 is WNHNN, CDR2 SYGVQD (reference sequence). The CDR3 here is CASSESRDYEQYF. CDR3 in DNA: TGCGCCAGCAGTGAGTCGAGGGATTACGAGCAGTACTTC.

The rearrangement links TRBV5-4 to TRBJ2-1; tentative D call: TRBD1 (7 bases). The CDR3 spans 12 residues. Deletions cut 7 bases from V and 6 bases from J, with 11 bases between. Germline CDR1 and CDR2: SGHNT and YYREEE (reference sequence). The CDR3 loop reads CASWRDSNEQFF. The CDR3 region has the DNA TGTGCCAGCTGGAGGGACAGCAATGAGCAGTTCTTC.

This clone appeared a few times. The chain employs TRBV10-1 and TRBJ2-7; no reliable D call. The V gene's germline CDR1 is WNHNN and CDR2 SYGVQD (reference sequence). V was clipped by 3 bases and J by 2 bases, with 11 bases between them. The length of the CDR3 is 14 residues. This CDR3 reads CASSDGQATYEQYF. In DNA, the CDR3 is TGCGCCAGCAGTGACGGGCAGGCTACCTACGAGCAGTACTTC.

The count of this clone is one. The gene calls are TRBV15 and TRBJ1-1, with a weak D call TRBD1 (6 bases). Germline V gene data show CDR1 as LNHNV and CDR2 as YYDKDF (reference sequence). V lost 1 base, J lost 1 base, and 10 bases lay in between. This CDR3 has 15 amino acids. CDR3 region: CATSRAGHPNTEAFF. For the CDR3, the DNA is TGTGCCACCAGCAGAGCGGGACACCCGAACACTGAAGCTTTCTTT.

Written as DNA, the CDR3 is TGTGCCAGCAGGGCCCTAGTAGAAGCTTTCTTT. It specifies CASRALVEAFF. V and J are TRBV2 and TRBJ1-1; D remains unclear. Per the germline V gene, CDR1 is SNHLY and CDR2 is FYNNEI. This CDR3 spans 11 amino acids. Deletions cut 6 bases from V and 8 bases from J, with 10 bases between. Combining the CDR3 with reference TRBV2 and TRBJ1-1 gives the whole variable domain EPEVTQTPSHQVTQMGQEVILRCVPISNHLYFYWYRQILGQKVEFLVSFYNNEISEKSEIFDDQFSVERPDGSNFTLKIRSTKLEDSAMYFCASRALVEAFFGQGTRLTVV.